This T cell receptor (beta chain) is from a study of long-term antiretroviral therapy in people with HIV. The assay used was immunoSEQ (version v3.0), run at survey level. Libraries were prepared by immunoSEQ multiplex PCR; TCRdb keeps only in-frame clonotypes and omits some of them. Here the sample spans roughly 18,000 clones, approximately 92% being singletons. Note on this clone: What it binds is unknown.

This CDR3 has 15 residues. The V gene's germline CDR1 is LGHNA and CDR2 YSLEER. V trimming: 0 bases; J trimming: 9 bases; junction bases outside the gene matches: 5. General study findings and limits: Blood sampling spanned 2004 to 2017, possibly under older ART regimens.

The J gene is TRBJ1-6, the V gene TRBV4-3, with 7 bases that match TRBD1. This specimen was unsorted PBMCs, taken 4.2 years after starting antiretroviral therapy. This receptor was obtained from a man aged 50 to 59 with HIV. The CDR3 reads CASSQDQGGGSPLHF. The CDR3 DNA reads TGCGCCAGCAGCCAAGATCAGGGGGGGGGTTCACCCCTCCACTTT.